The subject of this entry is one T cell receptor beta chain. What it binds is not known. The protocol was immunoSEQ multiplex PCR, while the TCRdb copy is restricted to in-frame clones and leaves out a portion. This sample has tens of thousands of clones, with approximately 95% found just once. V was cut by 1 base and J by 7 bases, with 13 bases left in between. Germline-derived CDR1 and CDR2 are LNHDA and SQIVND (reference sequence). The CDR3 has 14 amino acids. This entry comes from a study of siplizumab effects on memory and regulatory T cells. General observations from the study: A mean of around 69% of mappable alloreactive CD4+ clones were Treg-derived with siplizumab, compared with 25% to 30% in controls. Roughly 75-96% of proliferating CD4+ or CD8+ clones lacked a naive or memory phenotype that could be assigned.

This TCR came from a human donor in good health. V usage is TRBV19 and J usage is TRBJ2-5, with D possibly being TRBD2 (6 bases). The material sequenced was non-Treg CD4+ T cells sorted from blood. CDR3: CASSIVGGKGTQYF. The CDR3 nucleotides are TGTGCCAGTAGTATAGTGGGCGGGAAGGGGACCCAGTACTTC.